This TCR beta chain was found in a study of T cell responses to AZD1222 COVID-19 vaccine. Clones were sequenced by immunoSEQ multiplex PCR, and TCRdb holds only the in-frame ones, with some missing. Among approximately 150,000 clones listed, roughly 90% were seen once. Study-level results: Donors in the cohort were predominantly white British and more often female, and clonal diversity was possibly underestimated.

Comments on this clone: Its antigen is unknown.

This CDR3 spans 14 amino acids. Trimming left V 5 bases short and J 1 base short, with 11 bases between. From germline, CDR1 is SNHLY and CDR2 FYNNEI. This receptor was taken from an adult in good health. The chain combines TRBV2 with TRBJ1-1; weak D call: TRBD1 (5 bases). The sample was peripheral blood, taken on day 0 of AZD1222 vaccination. CDR3 sequence reads: CASSRQGTNTEAFF. In DNA form, the CDR3 reads TGTGCCAGCAGTCGGCAGGGCACGAACACTGAAGCTTTCTTT.